This TCR beta chain was identified in a study of blood T cell repertoires in COVID-19 (dated by TCRdb to about 2020). In the study overall: Samples covering the acute and convalescent phases of COVID-19 were provided by collaborators in the United States, Italy and Spain. The prospective study material was composed of cDNA or gDNA derived from T cells, B-cell-depleted T cells, or PBMCs. A de-identified subject ID, COVID-19 status, age in years and sex were almost always included in the sample metadata. Where available, HLA class I and class II types were taken from metadata supplied by the sample provider and were not determined by assay-based typing. Samples came from the ongoing ImmuneRACE study (first 160 participants) plus 1,254 subjects from 6 global collaborators. The repertoires were released in a freely available public database intended as a resource for research on the immune response to SARS-CoV-2. Deeply sampled blood TCRbeta repertoires from subjects exposed to, actively infected with, or recovered from COVID-19 were included in the dataset. Here is what the overall study found, with its caveats: How much clinical and demographic metadata was included differed by source and by participant, and the metadata was provided uncurated.

Ends trimmed: V by 5 bases, J by 1 base; bases unmatched to a gene: 13. According to the germline V gene, CDR1 reads SGHRS and CDR2 reads YFSETQ. Including the terminal cysteine and phenylalanine, the CDR3 comprises 19 residues. CDR3 DNA is the only sequence kept; it has 57 bases, read in frame from the first base. The collaborating institutions used their own protocols to collect whole blood in K2EDTA tubes. For TCRbeta analysis, collaborator samples were shipped as frozen whole blood, as isolated PBMCs, or as DNA extracted from either sample type. TCRbeta CDR3 regions were amplified from genomic DNA using the immunoSEQ Assay, a bias-controlled multiplex PCR. On the authors' methods: The number of nucleated cells in each sample was estimated from the amplification of reference gene primers within the assay. To quantify the absolute abundance of each unique TCRbeta CDR3 rearrangement, sequence reads were collapsed and filtered. For each sample, productive Simpson clonality was calculated as the square root of Simpson's diversity index across productive rearrangements. What TCRdb holds here is the immuneACCESS table cut down to in-frame rearrangements. Part of the clones is not present; checked against another copy, under half of the missing clones reflect an unresolved V gene, and the others are unexplained. V and J calls and clone size follow that table, whereas D and trimming were derived from the DNA. The sample table lists 150,000 to 200,000 clones, approximately 87% of them with a count of one. The ten top clones hold more than 0.7% of the sample.

Points on this clone: What antigen it recognizes has not been identified. No base qualities exist here, and no much larger clone lies one base off it.

The rearrangement combines TRBV5-1 with TRBJ2-5; TRBD2 matches 14 bases in the middle. The receptor's source is a woman aged 70 to 79 with acute or convalescent COVID-19. Sequenced input: peripheral blood. The DNA sequence is TGCGCCAGCAGGCATGGGACTAGCGGGAGTCGGGTAAGCCAAGAGACCCAGTACTTC. Its protein is CASRHGTSGSRVSQETQYF.